Described below is a single TCR beta chain sequence and its context. Repertoires were generated with immunoSEQ multiplex PCR, while TCRdb's copy carries only in-frame clones and drops some. The sample shows about 70,000 clones, 80% to 85% of them seen only once. This sample is part of a study of OX40 agonist ivuxolimab in advanced cancers. Germline CDR1 reads SGHTA; CDR2 reads FQGNSA. J lost 5 bases, V lost 0 bases, and 8 bases had no gene match. The CDR3 is 16 amino acids. The material sequenced was CD4+ or CD8+ T cells sorted from blood, taken in a trial of the OX40 agonist ivuxolimab. V gene TRBV7-2 combines with J gene TRBJ1-2; the match to TRBD1 covers 8 bases. The sequence derives from an adult with an advanced solid tumor such as melanoma, head and neck, liver or kidney cancer. The CDR3 region has the DNA TGTGCCAGCAGCTTAGCGGCCGGACAGGGAGGATATGGCTACACCTTC. Translating gives CASSLAAGQGGYGYTF.